What follows describes a single T cell receptor beta chain. Its antigen remains unidentified. Nothing much larger sits one base from this clone, and base qualities are not available. The library was prepared using the immunoSEQ multiplex PCR assay. Each sample had some 10^5 TCR templates assayed by the deep sequencing platform. Genomic DNA extracted from sorted T cells was used for TCRbeta CDR3 sequencing. Turning to the authors' computational methods: The R programming language was used for clonal analysis of the TCRbeta CDR3 data. Alloreactive CD4+ and CD8+ clones were defined by comparing unstimulated samples with post-reaction CFSE-low samples. By matching sequences to the repertoires of sorted unstimulated Treg and non-Treg cells, each alloreactive CD4+ clone was assigned a regulatory or non-regulatory origin. The table was pulled from immuneACCESS by TCRdb, which kept in-frame rearrangements only. Such tables lose some clones; where checked, under half of the loss comes from unresolved V genes, and the rest has no known cause. From that table come the V and J calls and clone size; the DNA was used to work out D and trimming. For this sample the table gives more than 85,000 clones, of which just over 90% were detected only once. The biggest ten clones account for about 0.7% of the sample.

This sample stems from a study of siplizumab effects on memory and regulatory T cells (dated by TCRdb to between 2017 and 2020). In the study overall: The study examined how the anti-CD2 antibody siplizumab affects alloreactive T-cell subsets in allogeneic mixed lymphocyte reactions built from human PBMCs. What the authors observed across the whole study: Siplizumab significantly reduced the cumulative frequency of alloreactive sequences traceable to unstimulated CD4+ memory T cells. A naive or memory phenotype could not be assigned to roughly 75-96% of proliferating CD4+ or CD8+ clones. Among mappable alloreactive CD4+ clones, the Treg-derived fraction averaged 68.8% with siplizumab versus about 25% in control reactions. Unstimulated naive T cells appeared more diverse than memory T cells, and naive cells seemed to contribute substantially to the alloresponse. The suppressive function of proliferating Tregs from siplizumab cultures was not functionally confirmed. Because sequences at frequencies below about 10^-5 were poorly captured, only a minor fraction of alloreactive clones could be mapped back to unstimulated subsets.

Sorted unstimulated T cells and proliferating T cells recovered from mixed lymphocyte reactions were subjected to TCRbeta CDR3 sequencing. Fresh whole blood from roughly ten HLA-typed healthy donors was used to isolate PBMCs. To map where alloreactive clones came from, CD4+ regulatory T cells in the unstimulated state were FACS-sorted. There are 16 amino acids in the CDR3, from cysteine to phenylalanine inclusive. Of all the DNA, just the CDR3 is kept, 48 bases in frame from base 1. From the germline V gene, CDR1 is LGHNA and CDR2 is YNFKEQ. The junction shows trimming of 4 bases on V and 5 bases on J, plus 20 bases between the germline ends.

The TCR originated in a human donor in good health. Sequences were obtained from Tregs sorted from blood. The chain is made from TRBV4-2 and TRBJ2-5; no D gene is confidently identified. The CDR3 protein sequence reads: CASSPVGRNRRETQYF. The bases read TGTGCCAGCAGCCCAGTTGGACGGAATAGACGGGAGACCCAGTACTTC.